These 25 T cell receptor beta chains were sequenced from one sample in a study of OX40 agonist ivuxolimab in advanced cancers. Sequencing used immunoSEQ multiplex PCR; TCRdb keeps in-frame clones, though not all of them. This sample yields around 100,000 clones, of which around 89% are seen a single time; 0.16% belongs to the top ten. Sample: CD4+ or CD8+ T cells sorted from blood, taken in a trial of the OX40 agonist ivuxolimab. All receptors derive from an adult with an advanced solid tumor such as melanoma, head and neck, liver or kidney cancer.

The gene calls are TRBV2 and TRBJ1-6, with D hard to call. The CDR3 loop spans 12 amino acids. Trimming left V 7 bases short and J 4 bases short, with 5 bases between. The germline gives CDR1 SNHLY, CDR2 FYNNEI. This CDR3 is CASTGYNSPLHF. The CDR3 coding sequence is TGTGCCAGCACAGGTTATAATTCACCCCTCCACTTT.

This chain joins TRBV6-5 and TRBJ1-5; 9 bases agree with TRBD1. From germline, CDR1 is MNHEY and CDR2 SVGAGI. The CDR3 consists of 13 residues. With V trimmed by 8 bases and J by 2 bases, 1 base remained unmatched. CDR3: CASRTGGNQPQHF. The CDR3 region has the DNA TGTGCCAGCCGGACAGGGGGCAATCAGCCCCAGCATTTT.

CDR3 region: CASSRLAGGTQYF. The CDR3, as DNA: TGTGCCAGCAGCCGACTAGCGGGGGGTACCCAGTACTTC. The chain links TRBV11-3 to TRBJ2-5; 13 bases are shared with TRBD2. Germline CDR1 reads SGHNT; CDR2 reads YENEEA. The junction had 2 bases not matched to a gene; V was cut back by 5 bases and J by 8 bases. The CDR3 has 13 residues.

This clone was seen once. This chain links TRBV9 with TRBJ1-6; D remains unclear. The germline CDR1 and CDR2 sequences are SGDLS and YYNGEE. Trimming removed 2 bases from V and 6 bases from J, with 9 bases in between. The CDR3 has 14 amino acids. Written as DNA, the CDR3 is TGTGCCAGCAGCGTCTCGAGACCTAATTCACCCCTCCACTTT. Translation gives CASSVSRPNSPLHF.

The chain has TRBV9 and TRBJ2-5; 12 bases map to TRBD1. J gave up 3 bases and V 3 bases, and 3 bases lay outside the gene matches. The germline gives CDR1 SGDLS, CDR2 YYNGEE. The CDR3 totals 15 residues. CDR3 nucleotide sequence: TGTGCCAGCAGCGGGGGACAGGGGGCAGAAGAGACCCAGTACTTC. Amino acids: CASSGGQGAEETQYF.

This chain links TRBV27 with TRBJ1-5; D gene unclear. Germline-derived CDR1 and CDR2 are MNHEY and SMNVEV (reference sequence). This CDR3 is built from 14 residues. Trimming pared 6 bases from V and 9 bases from J, leaving 18 bases between. CDR3 DNA: TGTGCCAGCAGCCCTTACTTGGGGTCCGGGCCCCAGCATTTT. This encodes CASSPYLGSGPQHF.

J is TRBJ2-2 and V is TRBV19; TRBD2 agrees at 16 bases. The CDR3 runs to 15 residues. The germline V gene encodes CDR1 LNHDA and CDR2 SQIVND (reference sequence). After removal of 11 bases from V and 7 bases from J, the junction contained 7 bases not matched to a gene. CDR3 loop: CASSGLAGGFGELFF. In DNA form, the CDR3 reads TGTGCCTCGTCGGGACTAGCGGGGGGGTTCGGGGAGCTGTTTTTT.

This chain connects TRBV5-1 to TRBJ2-1; D is unclear. Germline CDR1 is SGHRS and CDR2 is YFSETQ. The CDR3 spans 14 residues. Trimming removed 4 bases from V and 8 bases from J, with 16 bases in between. The CDR3: CASSEGRWVDEQFF. For the CDR3, the DNA is TGCGCCAGCAGCGAAGGACGGTGGGTGGATGAGCAGTTCTTC.

The table lists this clone with a few counts. This sequence joins TRBV19 and TRBJ2-7; a weak D match, TRBD1 (6 bases). From germline, CDR1 is LNHDA and CDR2 SQIVND (reference sequence). With 4 bases removed from V and 4 bases from J, the gap between germline ends came to 20 bases. The CDR3 totals 16 residues. CDR3 nucleotide sequence: TGTGCCAGTAGTAGCATTACGGGACATACAATTTACGAGCAGTACTTC. Amino acids: CASSSITGHTIYEQYF.

This chain uses TRBV7-9 with TRBJ2-7; 8 bases line up with TRBD1. Germline lookup yields CDR1 SEHNR and CDR2 FQNEAQ (reference sequence). The length of the CDR3 is 13 residues. V shed 5 bases, J shed 8 bases, and the junction held 8 bases outside the gene matches. The CDR3 is CASSTGTGLQQYF. DNA for the CDR3: TGTGCCAGCAGCACAGGGACAGGTCTACAGCAGTACTTC.

This clone has just one count. J is TRBJ2-7 and V is TRBV2; a weak D match, TRBD1 (5 bases). The germline V gene has CDR1 SNHLY and CDR2 FYNNEI. There are 13 residues in the CDR3. Deletions cut 5 bases from V and 9 bases from J, with 17 bases between. The CDR3 DNA follows: TGTGCCAGCAGTCTATCTGACAGCTCCCCGCAGTACTTC. Its protein is CASSLSDSSPQYF.

This sequence joins TRBV7-3 and TRBJ2-2; the match to TRBD1 covers 10 bases. The V segment lost 5 bases and the J segment 6 bases; nucleotides outside the gene matches: 9. The V gene's germline CDR1 is SGHTA and CDR2 FQGTGA. The CDR3 spans 16 residues. CDR3 sequence reads: CASSIGQGGMAGELFF. CDR3 sequence (DNA): TGTGCCAGCAGCATCGGACAGGGGGGAATGGCCGGGGAGCTGTTTTTT. Full variable domain (remainder filled in from reference TRBV7-3 and TRBJ2-2): GAGVSQTPSNKVTEKGKYVELRCDPISGHTALYWYRQSLGQGPEFLIYFQGTGAADDSGLPNDRFFAVRPEGSVSTLKIQRTERGDSAVYLCASSIGQGGMAGELFFGEGSRLTVL.

V usage is TRBV28 and J usage is TRBJ2-1; D ambiguous. Trimming cost V 7 bases and J 1 base, with 8 bases left between them. The CDR3 has 13 residues. Germline V gives CDR1 MDHEN, CDR2 SYDVKM. CDR3 bases: TGTGCCAGCAACGAGGCTTCCTACAATGAGCAGTTCTTC. This encodes CASNEASYNEQFF.

The chain joins TRBV18 to TRBJ1-5; 12 bases align to TRBD1. The CDR3 covers 15 residues. V lost 3 bases to trimming and J lost 6 bases; unmatched junction nucleotides: 3. From germline, CDR1 is KGHSH and CDR2 LQKENI. The CDR3 DNA sequence: TGTGCCAGCTCACCTGGGACAGGGGGCTTTCAGCCCCAGCATTTT. This translates into CASSPGTGGFQPQHF.

The rearrangement joins TRBV19 to TRBJ2-2, with D possibly being TRBD1 (5 bases). V dropped 5 bases and J dropped 7 bases, with 17 bases sitting between them. The CDR3 loop spans 15 amino acids. Germline V CDR1 and CDR2: LNHDA, SQIVND (reference sequence). CDR3 sequence reads: CASSLSRWGRGELFF. The CDR3 DNA reads TGTGCCAGTAGTCTATCTAGATGGGGCCGCGGGGAGCTGTTTTTT.

This chain uses TRBV10-3 with TRBJ1-3; possibly TRBD1 for D (6 bases). Trimming took off 6 bases at V and 2 bases at J, with 11 bases between the two ends. Germline CDR1 ENHRY, CDR2 SYGVKD. The CDR3 contains 14 residues. The CDR3 region is CAIRGGLPGNTIYF. CDR3 nucleotide sequence: TGTGCCATCAGGGGGGGGCTCCCTGGAAACACCATATATTTT.

This chain connects TRBV7-8 to TRBJ2-3; the match to TRBD2 covers 11 bases. This CDR3 has 16 amino acids. The trim removed 5 bases at V and 0 bases at J, leaving 4 bases unmatched. From germline, CDR1 is SGHVS and CDR2 FQNEAQ. In DNA, the CDR3 is TGTGCCAGCAGCCCGGGGACTAGCGGCAGCACAGATACGCAGTATTTT. Its translation: CASSPGTSGSTDTQYF.

The chain uses TRBV14 and TRBJ2-1, with TRBD2 matching 11 bases. J lost 10 bases, V lost 2 bases, and 1 base had no gene match. The CDR3 spans 13 residues. Germline V gives CDR1 SGHDN, CDR2 FVKESK. The DNA for the CDR3 is TGTGCCAGCAGCCAACTAGCGGGGGGAGAGCAGTTCTTC. Amino acids: CASSQLAGGEQFF.

The chain is built from TRBV7-8 and TRBJ2-1; the D is unclear. CDR1 is SGHVS, CDR2 FQNEAQ, per germline. With 2 bases removed from V and 4 bases from J, the gap between germline ends came to 9 bases. This CDR3 is built from 14 residues. CDR3 loop: CASSLRQVYNEQFF. The CDR3 DNA is TGTGCCAGCAGCTTAAGGCAGGTGTACAATGAGCAGTTCTTC.

The CDR3 sequence: CASSAGAALRQPQHF. CDR3 in DNA: TGTGCCAGCAGTGCTGGCGCGGCCCTCCGGCAGCCCCAGCATTTT. The chain combines TRBV6-1 with TRBJ1-5; D is unclear. Germline CDR1 and CDR2: MNHNS and SASEGT. CDR3 size: 15 residues. V gave up 4 bases and J gave up 7 bases, with 17 bases separating them.

The table lists this clone with a few counts. The chain couples TRBV5-1 to TRBJ1-6; D is possibly TRBD1 (6 bases). The CDR3 loop spans 15 amino acids. Germline values: CDR1 SGHRS, CDR2 YFSETQ. Between the trimmed V and J ends, which lost 0 bases and 5 bases, there was a span of 9 bases. CDR3 sequence: CASSLAGQHNSPLHF. DNA of the CDR3: TGCGCCAGCAGCTTGGCAGGACAGCATAATTCACCCCTCCACTTT. Complete variable domain (other parts from reference TRBV5-1 and TRBJ1-6): KAGVTQTPRYLIKTRGQQVTLSCSPISGHRSVSWYQQTPGQGLQFLFEYFSETQRNKGNFPGRFSGRQFSNSRSEMNVSTLELGDSALYLCASSLAGQHNSPLHFGNGTRLTVT.

The chain employs TRBV28 and TRBJ2-1; D perhaps matches TRBD2 (6 bases). Per the germline V gene, CDR1 is MDHEN and CDR2 is SYDVKM. V was trimmed by 6 bases and J by 9 bases, leaving 18 bases between them. There are 14 residues in the CDR3. CDR3: CASREGTLGSEQFF. The CDR3 DNA reads TGTGCCAGCAGGGAGGGGACTCTAGGTAGTGAGCAGTTCTTC.

The chain joins TRBV5-1 to TRBJ1-2; D is unresolved. The CDR3 covers 15 residues. Trimming cost V 0 bases and J 8 bases, with 17 bases left between them. From germline, CDR1 is SGHRS and CDR2 YFSETQ. CDR3 coding DNA: TGCGCCAGCAGCTTGGTGCTTGGGCCGGTGTGGGGCTACACCTTC. The encoded protein is CASSLVLGPVWGYTF.

This chain uses TRBV6-6 with TRBJ2-3; D perhaps matches TRBD2 (6 bases). Germline V CDR1 and CDR2: MNHNY, SVGAGI (reference sequence). Trimming took off 0 bases at V and 2 bases at J, with 9 bases between the two ends. The CDR3 loop spans 15 amino acids. The CDR3 DNA reads TGTGCCAGCAGTTACTCGGGACTTCCCACAGATACGCAGTATTTT. As protein: CASSYSGLPTDTQYF.

This clone was observed a handful of times. The DNA of the CDR3 is TGTGCCAGTAGTATAGTGAGGGGCAGCAATCAGCCCCAGCATTTT. The encoded protein is CASSIVRGSNQPQHF. The chain has TRBV19 and TRBJ1-5, with a weak D call TRBD1 (5 bases). Germline values: CDR1 LNHDA, CDR2 SQIVND (reference sequence). With 1 base removed from V and 1 base from J, the gap between germline ends came to 8 bases. There are 15 residues in the CDR3.